Below are 25 T cell receptor beta chains sequenced from a single sample in a study of regulatory T cells in long-lasting Graves disease (dated by TCRdb to 2020 to 2023). The library was built by means of multiplex PCR. For sequencing, an Illumina HiSeq 4000 was employed. CDR3 regions were amplified by Arm-PCR with iRepertoire HTBI primers to construct TCR beta libraries. TCRdb handled the public reads itself, with Q25 trimming in fastp and clone calling in MiXCR, and kept productive beta chains. Rows are combined by CDR3 protein, so each entry shows the most common genes and DNA. The sample data list about 460,000 distinct CDR3 sequences, and roughly 22% of these were observed just once. The ten top clones hold over 10% of the sample. The meaning of the sample's time point label: persistent/refractory GD, antithyroid drugs over 5 years with positive TRAb. For both TCR sequencing and RNA sequencing, RNA was extracted from PBMCs using TRIzol.

This specimen consisted of peripheral blood mononuclear cells (PBMCs), obtained when the disease was refractory, from a patient treated with antithyroid drugs. The receptors originated from a female donor with Graves disease.

This rearrangement joins TRBV6-5 to TRBJ2-1; 10 nucleotides match TRBD2. In germline, CDR1 is MNHEY, CDR2 SVGAGI. V dropped 4 bases and J dropped 0; count of bases not matched to a gene: 12. This CDR3 has 19 amino acids. In nucleotides, the CDR3 is TGTGCCAGCAGTTCCCTACCGGGACTAGCGAGGAGCTCCTACAATGAGCAGTTCTTC. It specifies CASSSLPGLARSSYNEQFF.

This clonotype was seen a handful of times. The chain has TRBV20-1 and TRBJ2-4, with D possibly called TRBD1 or TRBD2 (5 bases each). The length of the CDR3 is 14 residues. Germline V CDR1 and CDR2: DFQATT, SNEGSKA (reference sequence). V lost 3 bases, J lost 7 bases, and 16 bases lay in between. The CDR3 DNA sequence: TGCAGTGCTAGGAGGGGTTTTGGGGTGAACATTCAGTACTTC. Its translation is CSARRGFGVNIQYF.

This clonotype was detected a few times. The V call is TRBV7-6, the J call TRBJ1-4; D is unresolved. Trimming removed 2 bases at V and 1 base at J, with 8 bases between. The CDR3 sequence is 15 residues long. CDR1 is SGHVS and CDR2 is FNYEAQ in the germline V gene. CDR3 sequence (DNA): TGTGCCAGCAGCTTACTGGCAGTAACTAATGAAAAACTGTTTTTT. Its translation: CASSLLAVTNEKLFF.

This clonotype was counted many times. The chain links TRBV12-3 or TRBV12-4 to TRBJ1-1; 8 positions match TRBD1. J gave up 4 bases and V 5 bases, and 6 bases lay outside the gene matches. The CDR3 has 14 residues. The CDR3 DNA sequence: TGTGCCAGCAGTCCCTCGACAGGGGCCACTGAAGCTTTCTTT. It specifies CASSPSTGATEAFF.

V is TRBV7-9 and J is TRBJ1-4; D remains unclear. Germline values: CDR1 SEHNR, CDR2 FQNEAQ (reference sequence). The CDR3 length is 15 residues. Trimming left V 1 base short and J 7 bases short, with 13 bases between. The CDR3 nucleotides are TGTGCCAGCAGCTTAGGAACGGGAAGGACTGAAAAACTGTTTTTT. It is translated as CASSLGTGRTEKLFF.

On this clonotype: This may come from a read error, since a much larger clone is one base off. This sequence joins TRBV28 and TRBJ1-4; the match to TRBD1 covers 8 bases. Trimming took 6 bases from V and 5 from J; bases not matched to a gene: 2. There are 13 residues in the CDR3. The germline gives CDR1 MDHEN, CDR2 SYDVKM. CDR3 DNA sequence: TGTGCCAGCAGCTGGACAGGGAATGAAAAACTGTTTTTT. Residues: CASSWTGNEKLFF.

This clonotype occurred many times. The chain has TRBV2 and TRBJ1-1, with D possibly TRBD1 on 6 matching bases. There are 13 residues in the CDR3. Germline lookup yields CDR1 SNHLY and CDR2 FYNNEI. V was trimmed by 5 bases and J by 4 bases, leaving 11 bases between them. Here the CDR3 reads CASSLDSPTEAFF. In nucleotides, the CDR3 is TGTGCCAGCAGTCTGGACAGTCCCACTGAAGCTTTCTTT.

This clonotype was picked up many times. The chain carries TRBV27 and TRBJ1-4; TRBD1 might be the D (5 bases). The V end lost 5 bases, the J end lost 5 bases, and 15 bases lay between the germline ends. Per germline, CDR1 MNHEY and CDR2 SMNVEV (reference sequence). The CDR3 sequence is 15 residues long. The CDR3 region has the DNA TGTGCCAGCAGTGGACTGGGGGTCATGAATGAAAAACTGTTTTTT. This sequence encodes CASSGLGVMNEKLFF.

As for this clonotype: Since a much larger clone is just one base distant, this may be a read error. The chain couples TRBV6-1 to TRBJ1-4, with 8 bases matching TRBD1. Germline values: CDR1 MNHNS, CDR2 SASEGT. The V gene end was trimmed by 5 bases and the J gene end by 5 bases; junction bases not matched to a gene: 4. This CDR3 has 14 residues. In DNA, the CDR3 is TGTGCCAGCAGTAGGGGACAGGCGAATGAAAAACTGTTTTTT. Encoded protein: CASSRGQANEKLFF.

The V gene is TRBV30, the J gene TRBJ2-7; perhaps TRBD1 as D (6 bases). The CDR3 sequence is 13 residues long. Per the germline V gene, CDR1 is GTSNPN and CDR2 is SVGIG (reference sequence). Trimming cost V 5 bases and J 5 bases, with 16 bases left between them. The CDR3 sequence: CAWETGHRDEQYF. Written as DNA, the CDR3 is TGTGCCTGGGAAACGGGACACAGAGACGAGCAGTACTTC.

The J gene is TRBJ2-2, the V gene TRBV7-8; no reliable D call. This CDR3 has 16 residues. From germline, CDR1 is SGHVS and CDR2 FQNEAQ. Trimming removed 0 bases at V and 0 bases at J, with 8 bases between. CDR3 nucleotide sequence: TGTGCCAGCAGCTTAGCCAGGATCGCGAACACCGGGGAGCTGTTTTTT. This gives the protein CASSLARIANTGELFF.

The sample holds a few counts of this clonotype. V usage is TRBV2 and J usage is TRBJ1-6; TRBD1 matches at 8 bases. There are 13 residues in the CDR3. Losses at the gene ends were 7 bases for V and 9 bases for J; bases not matched to a gene: 5. Germline V lookup: CDR1 SNHLY, CDR2 FYNNEI. The CDR3 spells CASITGGVSPLHF. CDR3 coding DNA: TGTGCCAGCATCACAGGGGGGGTTTCACCCCTCCACTTT.

In this sample, this clonotype turned up a few times. The CDR3 region is CSPLSGDTQYF. In DNA form, the CDR3 reads TGCAGCCCTCTTAGCGGAGATACGCAGTATTTT. The rearrangement links TRBV20-1 to TRBJ2-3, with D tentatively TRBD2 (6 bases). This CDR3 has 11 residues. CDR1 is DFQATT and CDR2 is SNEGSKA in the germline V gene (reference sequence).

The chain links TRBV4-2 to TRBJ2-7; possible D gene TRBD2, 5 bases. The V end lost 5 bases, the J end lost 9 bases, and 11 bases lay between the germline ends. The CDR3 covers 11 residues. The germline V gene has CDR1 LGHNA and CDR2 YNFKEQ. This CDR3 reads CASSESGRQYF. Here the CDR3 DNA reads TGTGCCAGCAGCGAGAGCGGTCGGCAGTACTTC.

This clonotype was observed a handful of times. A much larger clone is a single base away; this may be a read error. This rearrangement joins TRBV28 to TRBJ1-4; a possible D gene is TRBD1 (5 bases). Germline assignment: CDR1 MDHEN and CDR2 SYDVKM. The length of the CDR3 is 13 residues. DNA for the CDR3: TGTGCCAGCGGCCTAGGGGCGGAGGAAAAACCGTTTTTT. Residues: CASGLGAEEKPFF.

This clonotype was observed at least ten times. This chain connects TRBV15 to TRBJ2-5; 9 bases agree with TRBD2. Germline trimming cut 0 bases from V and 2 bases from J; bases unmatched to any gene: 4. In germline, CDR1 is LNHNV, CDR2 YYDKDF (reference sequence). CDR3 size: 16 residues. CDR3: CATSRDDLAGQETQYF. The CDR3 DNA sequence: TGTGCCACCAGCAGAGATGACCTAGCGGGGCAAGAGACCCAGTACTTC.

The chain has TRBV29-1 and TRBJ2-5; either TRBD1 or TRBD2 may fit D (5 bases each). Germline-derived CDR1 and CDR2 are SQVTM and ANQGSEA. CDR3 length: 14 amino acids. Trimming took off 7 bases at V and 2 bases at J, with 17 bases between the two ends. Here the CDR3 DNA reads TGCAGCGGGCAGGGCGGGTTGGGGCAAGAGACCCAGTACTTC. Protein: CSGQGGLGQETQYF. Full variable domain (missing parts from reference TRBV29-1 and TRBJ2-5): SAVISQKPSRDICQRGTSLTIQCQVDSQVTMMFWYRQQPGQSLTLIATANQGSEATYESGFVIDKFPISRPNLTFSTLTVSNMSPEDSSIYLCSGQGGLGQETQYFGPGTRLLVL.

This clonotype was seen at least ten times. The V gene is TRBV10-3, the J gene TRBJ2-2; 9 nucleotides align to TRBD1. Trimming at V came to 3 bases and at J to 2 bases, leaving 13 bases not matched to a gene. CDR1 is ENHRY and CDR2 is SYGVKD in the germline V gene. The CDR3 spans 19 residues. The CDR3 DNA sequence: TGTGCCATCAGTGACTCTGAGCTCGGGGACAGGGAAAACACCGGGGAGCTGTTTTTT. The encoded protein is CAISDSELGDRENTGELFF.

Many counts were recorded for this clonotype. The chain joins TRBV6-1 to TRBJ1-1; no definite D call. The CDR3 has 13 amino acids. V was clipped by 7 bases and J by 3 bases, with 12 bases between them. From germline, CDR1 is MNHNS and CDR2 SASEGT. Written as DNA, the CDR3 is TGTGCCAGCACGCGGGTGGGAGACACTGAAGCTTTCTTT. Protein product: CASTRVGDTEAFF.

This clonotype was seen at least ten times. The CDR3 bases are TGTGCCAGCAGTCAGACCCCGACAGGTACACCCCTCCACTTT. Amino acid sequence: CASSQTPTGTPLHF. The chain employs TRBV2 and TRBJ1-6; D perhaps matches TRBD1 (6 bases). Per germline, CDR1 SNHLY and CDR2 FYNNEI. CDR3 length: 14 amino acids. Trimming took 5 bases from V and 11 from J, leaving 16 bases between them.

In this sample, this clonotype turned up a few times. This chain uses TRBV27 with TRBJ2-4; the D is unclear. The CDR3 is made up of 13 amino acids. With 6 bases removed from V and 7 bases from J, the gap between germline ends came to 13 bases. The germline V gene has CDR1 MNHEY and CDR2 SMNVEV (reference sequence). The CDR3 sequence is CASSKWRMNIQYF. The DNA of the CDR3 is TGTGCCAGCAGCAAATGGCGCATGAACATTCAGTACTTC.

The chain links TRBV28 to TRBJ2-7, with 11 bases fitting TRBD2. The germline gives CDR1 MDHEN, CDR2 SYDVKM. CDR3 length: 15 amino acids. Germline trimming cut 6 bases from V and 2 bases from J; bases unmatched to any gene: 6. The CDR3 reads CASRPRLAGPYEQYF. The DNA for the CDR3 is TGTGCCAGCAGGCCCCGACTAGCGGGACCCTACGAGCAGTACTTC.

This clonotype was observed a few times. The CDR3 reads CASSVDYGGKDTQYF. In DNA, the CDR3 is TGTGCCAGCAGCGTAGATTATGGGGGAAAGGATACGCAGTATTTT. The chain joins TRBV9 to TRBJ2-3, with D possibly called TRBD1 or TRBD2 (5 bases each). Germline CDR1 SGDLS, CDR2 YYNGEE. There are 15 residues in the CDR3. V was shortened by 0 bases and J by 6 bases, with 14 bases between the two germline ends.

In this sample, this clonotype turned up many times. The chain carries TRBV28 and TRBJ2-7; D is ambiguous. The CDR3 has 14 amino acids. CDR1 is MDHEN and CDR2 is SYDVKM in the germline V gene. V was cut by 3 bases and J by 0 bases, with 9 bases left in between. The CDR3 DNA follows: TGTGCCAGCAGTTTTTCACGGAGCTCCTACGAGCAGTACTTC. Encoded protein: CASSFSRSSYEQYF. Full variable domain (missing parts from reference TRBV28 and TRBJ2-7): DVKVTQSSRYLVKRTGEKVFLECVQDMDHENMFWYRQDPGLGLRLIYFSYDVKMKEKGDIPEGYSVSREKKERFSLILESASTNQTSMYLCASSFSRSSYEQYFGPGTRLTVT.

This clonotype has only a few counts. The V and J genes are TRBV7-2 and TRBJ1-1; D is ambiguous. The CDR3 has 14 residues. Per germline, CDR1 SGHTA and CDR2 FQGNSA. V shed 4 bases and J shed 4 bases, with 13 bases lying between them. The CDR3 reads CASSYPVRGTEAFF. Here the CDR3 DNA reads TGTGCCAGCAGCTACCCGGTCCGGGGCACTGAAGCTTTCTTT.